This TCR beta chain appears in the sequencing data of a study of T cells after yellow fever vaccination. Trimming took 2 bases from V and 0 from J, leaving 8 bases between them. Germline V gene data show CDR1 as SNHLY and CDR2 as FYNNEI. The CDR3 length is 14 residues. Broader study findings: Though weaker, the secondary response peaked faster, on day 5 versus 15. Contaminants from the bulk population, in the form of abundant clonotypes, could be found in FACS-sorted repertoires.

The study made its TCR cDNA through 5'RACE template switching. That step introduced a universal primer site along with UMIs. Using its own MiXCR run on the 5' RACE reads, TCRdb lists one record per CDR3 protein. The sample has approximately 110,000 distinct CDR3 sequences, under 8% seen once; the top ten hold roughly 2.5%. This clonotype has a count of ten or more. Its antigen is currently unknown. The TCR originated in a man younger than 35 who received the YFV17D yellow fever vaccine. Here the sequenced sample was CD4+ T cells sorted from PBMCs, taken approximately 11 days after the first yellow fever vaccination. The chain employs TRBV2 and TRBJ2-7; no firm D call. The CDR3 protein is CASSESRDSYEQYV. The CDR3 coding sequence is TGTGCCAGCAGTGAAAGTAGGGACTCCTACGAGCAGTACGTC.